This T cell receptor beta chain came from a study of shared clonotypes between healthy human individuals. Trimming removed 0 bases from V and 8 bases from J, with 9 bases in between. This CDR3 is built from 13 residues. CDR1 SGHDT and CDR2 YYEEEE come from the germline V gene. All the donors were Caucasian adults who lived in Nashville, Tennessee. Deep was the level used in running the assay. Splitting of each subset's genomic DNA was done evenly across several immunoSEQ plates. Libraries were prepared by immunoSEQ multiplex PCR; TCRdb keeps only in-frame clonotypes and omits some of them. The table shows roughly 1,100,000 clones, with about 75% occurring only once. Study findings and constraints: Non-shared clonotypes were found to have lower generation probabilities than the clonotypes that were shared by all four of the sorted-subset donors.

Details on this clone: The antigen remains undetermined.

The material sequenced was memory CD4+ T cells sorted from blood. Subset given: CD45RA-negative fraction. The source of this sequence is a man in his late teens or twenties in good health. The J gene is TRBJ1-5, the V gene TRBV5-6; no clear D. The CDR3 DNA follows: TGTGCCAGCAGCTTGGGCACGACGGAGCCCCAGCATTTT. Its translation: CASSLGTTEPQHF.